These 29 T cell receptor beta chains share one sample of origin, sequenced in a study of radiotherapy plus CTLA-4 blockade in lung cancer (dated by TCRdb to between 2017 and 2018). Preparation of the library involved the immunoSEQ multiplex PCR assay. Imported from immuneACCESS, the table was reduced by TCRdb to in-frame sequences with V and J called. These copies leave out some clones; in studies compared against another copy, an unresolved V gene accounts for under half, and the cause of the remainder is not known. The sample table records 55,000 to 65,000 clones; roughly three quarters of these occur just once. Around 3% of the sample goes to the ten largest clones. The sequencing here drew on peripheral blood, taken from a patient treated with radiotherapy plus ipilimumab. The receptors shown here come from a human donor with non-small cell lung cancer who had a complete response to radiotherapy plus ipilimumab.

The V and J genes are TRBV27 and TRBJ2-1; 7 nucleotides agree with TRBD1. Trimming cost V 6 bases and J 10 bases; bases outside gene matches: 9. CDR3 size: 13 residues. The germline CDR1 and CDR2 sequences are MNHEY and SMNVEV (reference sequence). The CDR3 spells CASSRGGRPEQFF. The CDR3, as DNA: TGTGCCAGCAGCAGAGGGGGCCGACCCGAGCAGTTCTTC.

This rearrangement joins TRBV18 to TRBJ2-2, with TRBD2 matching over 12 bases. Germline assignment: CDR1 KGHSH and CDR2 LQKENI. The CDR3 spans 14 residues. Trimming removed 6 bases from V and 11 bases from J; junction bases left unmatched: 7. CDR3 sequence: CASSRTSGVEELFF. The CDR3 nucleotides are TGTGCCAGCTCGAGGACTAGCGGGGTGGAAGAGCTGTTTTTT.

This rearrangement joins TRBV6-5 to TRBJ2-7; TRBD2 aligns across 12 bases. Germline V gene sequence: CDR1 MNHEY, CDR2 SVGAGI. With V trimmed by 2 bases and J by 2 bases, 4 bases remained unmatched. This CDR3 is built from 16 residues. The chain's CDR3 is CASSYATSGGPYEQYF. The CDR3 region has the DNA TGTGCCAGCAGTTACGCGACTAGCGGGGGACCCTACGAGCAGTACTTC.

The chain joins TRBV19 to TRBJ2-1; 8 bases map to TRBD2. The V gene end was trimmed by 5 bases and the J gene end by 8 bases; junction bases not matched to a gene: 8. Per germline, CDR1 LNHDA and CDR2 SQIVND (reference sequence). This CDR3 has 14 amino acids. The CDR3 protein is CASSEGRGGDEQFF. For the CDR3, the DNA is TGTGCCAGTAGTGAGGGACGGGGGGGCGATGAGCAGTTCTTC.

This CDR3 reads CASSYLLAGSYEQYF. CDR3 sequence (DNA): TGTGCCAGCAGTTACCTTCTAGCGGGTTCCTACGAGCAGTACTTC. The J gene is TRBJ2-7, the V gene TRBV6-5; TRBD2 matches at 8 bases. Per germline, CDR1 MNHEY and CDR2 SVGAGI. CDR3 length equals 15 residues. With 2 bases clipped from V and 1 base from J, the junction kept 4 bases outside the gene matches.

The J gene is TRBJ1-1, the V gene TRBV5-1; D perhaps matches TRBD1 (6 bases). The CDR3 length is 13 residues. Germline lookup yields CDR1 SGHRS and CDR2 YFSETQ. Between the trimmed V and J ends, which lost 1 base and 4 bases, there was a span of 8 bases. The CDR3 nucleotides read TGCGCCAGCAGCTTGCAGGGGAGCACTGAAGCTTTCTTT. Residues: CASSLQGSTEAFF.

The chain carries TRBV28 and TRBJ1-3; 8 bases line up with TRBD1. The CDR3 runs to 17 residues. From germline, CDR1 is MDHEN and CDR2 SYDVKM. After removal of 5 bases from V and 0 bases from J, the junction contained 9 bases not matched to a gene. This chain's CDR3 is CASSTLGQGRSGNTIYF. In DNA form, the CDR3 reads TGTGCCAGCAGTACTCTAGGACAGGGCCGCTCTGGAAACACCATATATTTT.

The J gene is TRBJ2-7, the V gene TRBV27; 10 nucleotides align to TRBD2. The CDR3 is 14 amino acids. Losses at the gene ends were 6 bases for V and 6 bases for J; bases not matched to a gene: 8. Germline V gene data show CDR1 as MNHEY and CDR2 as SMNVEV (reference sequence). The CDR3 region has the DNA TGTGCCAGCAGCTGGACTAGCGGTGCGTCCGAGCAGTACTTC. It encodes CASSWTSGASEQYF.

The V gene is TRBV11-3, the J gene TRBJ2-7, with D unclear. The ends were cut back, 3 bases at V and 2 bases at J, with 5 bases in the middle. The CDR3 contains 12 residues. The germline V gene has CDR1 SGHNT and CDR2 YENEEA. The CDR3 DNA is TGTGCCAGCAGCTTTTCCACCTACGAGCAGTACTTC. This encodes CASSFSTYEQYF.

This clone was seen more than once but under ten times. The chain joins TRBV23-1 to TRBJ2-3; no reliable D call. TRBV23-1 is an open reading frame, and its role is uncertain. There are 13 residues in the CDR3. V was shortened by 2 bases and J by 6 bases, with 9 bases between the two germline ends. The CDR3 DNA reads TGCGCCAGCAGTCAACACGGTTTCGATACGCAGTATTTT. This codes for CASSQHGFDTQYF.

The chain employs TRBV7-9 and TRBJ2-1; D ambiguous. V was pared by 3 bases and J by 8 bases, with 14 bases between. This CDR3 spans 14 amino acids. The germline CDR1 and CDR2 sequences are SEHNR and FQNEAQ (reference sequence). The CDR3 spells CASSLGSGNDEQFF. The CDR3 nucleotides read TGTGCCAGCAGCTTGGGCTCAGGAAACGATGAGCAGTTCTTC.

The chain recombines TRBV4-1 with TRBJ2-2, with 8 nucleotides matching TRBD2. Germline loops: CDR1 MGHRA, CDR2 YSYEKL. This CDR3 region has 20 residues. V shed 0 bases, J shed 5 bases, and the junction held 17 bases outside the gene matches. The CDR3: CASSQDRKLSGVTGTGELFF. The CDR3, as DNA: TGCGCCAGCAGCCAAGATCGCAAGCTTAGCGGGGTTACTGGGACCGGGGAGCTGTTTTTT.

The gene calls are TRBV9 and TRBJ2-5, with D possibly matching TRBD1 (6 bases). The last part of the DNA fits TRBJ2-7 better; the J call may be wrong. Germline V gene lookup returns CDR1 SGDLS and CDR2 YYNGEE. This CDR3 has 15 residues. CDR3 in DNA: TGTGCCAGCAGCGTAGGGGACATCGAATCCTACGAGCAGTACTTC. Protein: CASSVGDIESYEQYF.

The DNA for the CDR3 is TGTGCCTGGAGTGCACACAGGGGGCTGGGGAACACTGAAGCTTTCTTT. It is translated as CAWSAHRGLGNTEAFF. The J gene is TRBJ1-1, the V gene TRBV30; the match to TRBD1 covers 9 bases. Germline CDR1 is GTSNPN and CDR2 is SVGIG (reference sequence). Losses at the gene ends were 1 base for V and 1 base for J; bases not matched to a gene: 7. The CDR3 spans 16 residues.

V gene TRBV29-1 combines with J gene TRBJ1-1; 8 bases are shared with TRBD1. CDR1 is SQVTM and CDR2 is ANQGSEA in the germline V gene. Trimming took 6 bases from V and 9 from J; bases not matched to a gene: 18. The CDR3 sequence is 15 residues long. The CDR3 region has the DNA TGCAGCGTAGCAAGGCCCAGGGGGCTATCTTCTCAAGCTTTCTTT. Translation: CSVARPRGLSSQAFF. The complete variable domain, with remaining parts taken from reference TRBV29-1 and TRBJ1-1, reads SAVISQKPSRDICQRGTSLTIQCQVDSQVTMMFWYRQQPGQSLTLIATANQGSEATYESGFVIDKFPISRPNLTFSTLTVSNMSPEDSSIYLCSVARPRGLSSQAFFGQGTRLTVV.

The chain uses TRBV29-1 and TRBJ1-2, with D unclear. Looked up from germline, CDR1 is SQVTM and CDR2 is ANQGSEA. This CDR3 contains 14 residues. V shed 4 bases and J shed 6 bases, with 18 bases lying between them. This chain's CDR3 is CSVGPTTNLDGYTF. In DNA, the CDR3 is TGCAGCGTTGGCCCCACAACTAATCTGGATGGCTACACCTTC.

This chain uses TRBV5-1 with TRBJ1-1; weak D call: TRBD1 (5 bases). From germline, CDR1 is SGHRS and CDR2 YFSETQ. Trimming removed 3 bases at V and 1 base at J, with 10 bases between. The length of the CDR3 is 14 residues. CDR3 DNA sequence: TGCGCCAGCAGCTCCGTGGGGGGGAACACTGAAGCTTTCTTT. It codes for CASSSVGGNTEAFF.

The genes are TRBV30 and TRBJ2-7; D is possibly TRBD1 (6 bases). The length of the CDR3 is 12 residues. Germline CDR1 and CDR2: GTSNPN and SVGIG (reference sequence). V shed 1 base and J shed 5 bases, with 9 bases lying between them. CDR3 DNA: TGTGCCTGGAGTGCACAGGGCCACGAGCAGTACTTC. This codes for CAWSAQGHEQYF.

The V call is TRBV4-1, the J call TRBJ1-1; D unresolved. The V and J ends lost 3 bases and 1 base respectively, with 9 bases between them. Germline CDR1 MGHRA, CDR2 YSYEKL. The CDR3 totals 14 residues. CDR3 DNA: TGCGCCAGCAGCCATCCAAGCCGGAACACTGAAGCTTTCTTT. Residues: CASSHPSRNTEAFF.

Here the CDR3 DNA reads TGCGCCAGCAGCCAAGAAGGGGGACGGATCTACGAGCAGTACTTC. Translated: CASSQEGGRIYEQYF. The chain couples TRBV4-3 to TRBJ2-7; a possible D gene is TRBD1 (6 bases). CDR3 size: 15 residues. Trimming stripped 0 bases from V and 3 bases from J, with 12 bases between. Germline V gene lookup returns CDR1 LGHNA and CDR2 YSLEER.

The V call is TRBV19, the J call TRBJ1-2; 8 bases match TRBD1. Germline V lookup: CDR1 LNHDA, CDR2 SQIVND (reference sequence). V shed 6 bases and J 4 bases; nucleotides not matched to a gene: 7. This CDR3 contains 14 residues. CDR3 sequence reads: CASRMGQAFYGYTF. The CDR3 region has the DNA TGTGCCAGTAGGATGGGACAGGCGTTCTATGGCTACACCTTC.

The rearrangement uses TRBV18 and TRBJ2-3, with D tentatively TRBD1 (5 bases). Trimming took 3 bases from V and 2 from J, leaving 12 bases between them. The CDR3 is made up of 15 amino acids. CDR1 and CDR2 from the germline V gene are KGHSH and LQKENI. The CDR3 sequence is CASSPWVGDTDTQYF. The DNA for the CDR3 is TGTGCCAGCTCACCTTGGGTAGGGGACACAGATACGCAGTATTTT.

This clone appeared once. The chain links TRBV10-2 to TRBJ2-7, with D perhaps matching TRBD1 (6 bases). Germline V gives CDR1 WSHSY, CDR2 SAAADI. V was pared by 5 bases and J by 4 bases, with 9 bases between. CDR3 length equals 12 residues. The CDR3 region has the DNA TGCGCCAGCAGTCCCACAGGGTACGAGCAGTACTTC. It encodes CASSPTGYEQYF.

The chain uses TRBV6-5 and TRBJ2-5; D ambiguous. Germline assignment: CDR1 MNHEY and CDR2 SVGAGI. The CDR3 is made up of 14 amino acids. Trimming stripped 0 bases from V and 2 bases from J, with 7 bases between. The CDR3 spells CASSYSQIQETQYF. CDR3 DNA: TGTGCCAGCAGTTACTCCCAGATACAAGAGACCCAGTACTTC.

The chain uses TRBV7-2 and TRBJ2-7, with D possibly being TRBD2 (6 bases). The CDR3 runs 14 residues. Trimming removed 1 base at V and 5 bases at J, with 12 bases between. Germline CDR1 reads SGHTA; CDR2 reads FQGNSA. This CDR3 reads CASSLVGSRNEQYF. CDR3 in DNA: TGTGCCAGCAGCTTAGTCGGGAGTAGGAACGAGCAGTACTTC. Full variable domain (outside the CDR3, taken from reference TRBV7-2 and TRBJ2-7): GAGVSQSPSNKVTEKGKDVELRCDPISGHTALYWYRQSLGQGLEFLIYFQGNSAPDKSGLPSDRFSAERTGGSVSTLTIQRTQQEDSAVYLCASSLVGSRNEQYFGPGTRLTVT.

The gene calls are TRBV28 and TRBJ2-3, with TRBD1 matching over 8 bases. The trim removed 2 bases at V and 4 bases at J, leaving 8 bases unmatched. Germline assignment: CDR1 MDHEN and CDR2 SYDVKM. The CDR3 is 16 amino acids. The CDR3 DNA sequence: TGTGCCAGCAGTTTAACAGGGGGTTCGAGGGCAGATACGCAGTATTTT. Translation gives CASSLTGGSRADTQYF.

This chain connects TRBV5-1 to TRBJ2-3, with a tentative D call TRBD2 (6 bases). CDR1 and CDR2 from the germline V gene are SGHRS and YFSETQ. CDR3 length: 14 amino acids. Trimming shortened V by 2 bases and J by 6 bases, and 13 bases separated the two germline ends. The CDR3 region is CASSLPSLADTQYF. The CDR3 DNA reads TGCGCCAGCAGCTTACCTTCCCTAGCGGATACGCAGTATTTT.

The J gene is TRBJ2-7, the V gene TRBV6-5; D is perhaps TRBD1 (5 bases). V lost 6 bases, J lost 9 bases, and 21 bases lay in between. The CDR3 runs to 14 residues. CDR1 MNHEY and CDR2 SVGAGI come from the germline V gene. The CDR3 bases are TGTGCCAGCAGCAGAGGACACGCCCGTACCGGGCAGTACTTC. Translation gives CASSRGHARTGQYF.

This clone was seen just once. This sequence joins TRBV2 and TRBJ2-1, with 7 bases that match TRBD2. The length of the CDR3 is 14 residues. The trim removed 7 bases at V and 6 bases at J, leaving 9 bases unmatched. The germline gives CDR1 SNHLY, CDR2 FYNNEI. In DNA form, the CDR3 reads TGTGCCAGCATGAGGACGGGAGGCGGCAATGAGCAGTTCTTC. Amino acid sequence: CASMRTGGGNEQFF.